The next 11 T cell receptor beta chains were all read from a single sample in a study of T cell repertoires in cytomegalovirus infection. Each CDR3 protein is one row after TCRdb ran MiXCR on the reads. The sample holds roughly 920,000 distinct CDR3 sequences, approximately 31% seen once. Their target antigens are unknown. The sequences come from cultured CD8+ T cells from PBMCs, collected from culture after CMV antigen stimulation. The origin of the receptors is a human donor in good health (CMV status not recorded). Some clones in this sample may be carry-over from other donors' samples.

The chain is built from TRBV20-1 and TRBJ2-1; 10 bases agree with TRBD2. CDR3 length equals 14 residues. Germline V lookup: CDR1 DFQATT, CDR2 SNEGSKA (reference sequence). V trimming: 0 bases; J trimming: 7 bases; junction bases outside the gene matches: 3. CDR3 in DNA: TGCAGTGCTAGAGATAGCGGGGGGACAAATGAGCAGTTCTTC. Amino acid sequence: CSARDSGGTNEQFF.

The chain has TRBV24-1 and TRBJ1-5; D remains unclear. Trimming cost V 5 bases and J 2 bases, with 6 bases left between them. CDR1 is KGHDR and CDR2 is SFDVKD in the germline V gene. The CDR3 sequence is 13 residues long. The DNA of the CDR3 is TGTGCCACCAGTGGACAAGGCAATCAGCCCCAGCATTTT. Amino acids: CATSGQGNQPQHF.

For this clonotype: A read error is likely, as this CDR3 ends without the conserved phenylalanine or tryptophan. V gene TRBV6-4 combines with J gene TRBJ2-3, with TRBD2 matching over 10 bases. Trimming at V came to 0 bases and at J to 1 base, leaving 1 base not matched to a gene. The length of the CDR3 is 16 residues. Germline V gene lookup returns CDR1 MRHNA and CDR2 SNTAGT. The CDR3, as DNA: TGTGCCAGCAGTGACTCCGGGACTAGCGGCACAGATACGCAGTATTCT. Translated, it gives CASSDSGTSGTDTQYS.

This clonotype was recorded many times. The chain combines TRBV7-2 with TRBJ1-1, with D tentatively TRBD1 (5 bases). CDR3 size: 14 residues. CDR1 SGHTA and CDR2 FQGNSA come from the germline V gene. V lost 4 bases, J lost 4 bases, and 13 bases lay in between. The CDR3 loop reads CASSWGTWGTEAFF. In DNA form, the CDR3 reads TGTGCCAGCAGCTGGGGCACCTGGGGCACTGAAGCTTTCTTT.

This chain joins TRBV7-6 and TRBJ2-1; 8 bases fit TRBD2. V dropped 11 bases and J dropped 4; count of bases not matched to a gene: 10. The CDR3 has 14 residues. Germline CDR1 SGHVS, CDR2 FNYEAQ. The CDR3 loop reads CAVVPSGGYNEQFF. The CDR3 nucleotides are TGTGCCGTAGTCCCCAGCGGGGGATACAATGAGCAGTTCTTC.

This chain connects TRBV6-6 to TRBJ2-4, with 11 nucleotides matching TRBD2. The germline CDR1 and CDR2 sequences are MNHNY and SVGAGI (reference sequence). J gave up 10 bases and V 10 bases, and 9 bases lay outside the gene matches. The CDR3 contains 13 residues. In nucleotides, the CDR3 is TGTGCCACCATTAGCGGGGGGGCCACGATTCAGTACTTC. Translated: CATISGGATIQYF.

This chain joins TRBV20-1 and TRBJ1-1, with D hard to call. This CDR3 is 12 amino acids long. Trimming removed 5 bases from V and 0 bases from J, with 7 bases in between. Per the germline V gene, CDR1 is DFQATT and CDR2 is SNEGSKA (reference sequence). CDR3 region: CSAPWMNTEAFF. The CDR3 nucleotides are TGCAGTGCTCCCTGGATGAACACTGAAGCTTTCTTT.

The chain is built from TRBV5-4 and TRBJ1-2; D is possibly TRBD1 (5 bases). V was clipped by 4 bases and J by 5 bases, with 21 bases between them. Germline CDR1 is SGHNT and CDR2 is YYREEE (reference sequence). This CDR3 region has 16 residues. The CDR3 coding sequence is TGTGCCAGCAGCAACCTACAGGCGACACCAAAATATGGCTACACCTTC. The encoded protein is CASSNLQATPKYGYTF.

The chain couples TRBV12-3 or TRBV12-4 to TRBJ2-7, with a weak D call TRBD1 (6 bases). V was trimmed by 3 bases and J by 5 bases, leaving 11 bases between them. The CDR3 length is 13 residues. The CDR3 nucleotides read TGTGCCAGCAGTTTCGCAGGGGAACACGAGCAGTACGTC. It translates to CASSFAGEHEQYV.

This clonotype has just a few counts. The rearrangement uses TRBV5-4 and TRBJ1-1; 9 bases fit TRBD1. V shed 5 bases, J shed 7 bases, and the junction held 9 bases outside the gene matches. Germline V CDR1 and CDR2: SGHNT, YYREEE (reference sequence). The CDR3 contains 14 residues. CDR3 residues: CASRLSQGADEAFF. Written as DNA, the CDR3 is TGTGCCAGCAGACTCTCACAGGGGGCGGATGAAGCTTTCTTT.

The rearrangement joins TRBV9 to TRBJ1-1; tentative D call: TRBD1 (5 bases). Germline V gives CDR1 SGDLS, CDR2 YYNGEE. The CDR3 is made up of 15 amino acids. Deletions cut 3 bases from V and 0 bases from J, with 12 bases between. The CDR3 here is CASSAEGRVNTEAFF. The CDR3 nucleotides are TGTGCCAGCAGCGCCGAGGGACGGGTGAACACTGAAGCTTTCTTT.